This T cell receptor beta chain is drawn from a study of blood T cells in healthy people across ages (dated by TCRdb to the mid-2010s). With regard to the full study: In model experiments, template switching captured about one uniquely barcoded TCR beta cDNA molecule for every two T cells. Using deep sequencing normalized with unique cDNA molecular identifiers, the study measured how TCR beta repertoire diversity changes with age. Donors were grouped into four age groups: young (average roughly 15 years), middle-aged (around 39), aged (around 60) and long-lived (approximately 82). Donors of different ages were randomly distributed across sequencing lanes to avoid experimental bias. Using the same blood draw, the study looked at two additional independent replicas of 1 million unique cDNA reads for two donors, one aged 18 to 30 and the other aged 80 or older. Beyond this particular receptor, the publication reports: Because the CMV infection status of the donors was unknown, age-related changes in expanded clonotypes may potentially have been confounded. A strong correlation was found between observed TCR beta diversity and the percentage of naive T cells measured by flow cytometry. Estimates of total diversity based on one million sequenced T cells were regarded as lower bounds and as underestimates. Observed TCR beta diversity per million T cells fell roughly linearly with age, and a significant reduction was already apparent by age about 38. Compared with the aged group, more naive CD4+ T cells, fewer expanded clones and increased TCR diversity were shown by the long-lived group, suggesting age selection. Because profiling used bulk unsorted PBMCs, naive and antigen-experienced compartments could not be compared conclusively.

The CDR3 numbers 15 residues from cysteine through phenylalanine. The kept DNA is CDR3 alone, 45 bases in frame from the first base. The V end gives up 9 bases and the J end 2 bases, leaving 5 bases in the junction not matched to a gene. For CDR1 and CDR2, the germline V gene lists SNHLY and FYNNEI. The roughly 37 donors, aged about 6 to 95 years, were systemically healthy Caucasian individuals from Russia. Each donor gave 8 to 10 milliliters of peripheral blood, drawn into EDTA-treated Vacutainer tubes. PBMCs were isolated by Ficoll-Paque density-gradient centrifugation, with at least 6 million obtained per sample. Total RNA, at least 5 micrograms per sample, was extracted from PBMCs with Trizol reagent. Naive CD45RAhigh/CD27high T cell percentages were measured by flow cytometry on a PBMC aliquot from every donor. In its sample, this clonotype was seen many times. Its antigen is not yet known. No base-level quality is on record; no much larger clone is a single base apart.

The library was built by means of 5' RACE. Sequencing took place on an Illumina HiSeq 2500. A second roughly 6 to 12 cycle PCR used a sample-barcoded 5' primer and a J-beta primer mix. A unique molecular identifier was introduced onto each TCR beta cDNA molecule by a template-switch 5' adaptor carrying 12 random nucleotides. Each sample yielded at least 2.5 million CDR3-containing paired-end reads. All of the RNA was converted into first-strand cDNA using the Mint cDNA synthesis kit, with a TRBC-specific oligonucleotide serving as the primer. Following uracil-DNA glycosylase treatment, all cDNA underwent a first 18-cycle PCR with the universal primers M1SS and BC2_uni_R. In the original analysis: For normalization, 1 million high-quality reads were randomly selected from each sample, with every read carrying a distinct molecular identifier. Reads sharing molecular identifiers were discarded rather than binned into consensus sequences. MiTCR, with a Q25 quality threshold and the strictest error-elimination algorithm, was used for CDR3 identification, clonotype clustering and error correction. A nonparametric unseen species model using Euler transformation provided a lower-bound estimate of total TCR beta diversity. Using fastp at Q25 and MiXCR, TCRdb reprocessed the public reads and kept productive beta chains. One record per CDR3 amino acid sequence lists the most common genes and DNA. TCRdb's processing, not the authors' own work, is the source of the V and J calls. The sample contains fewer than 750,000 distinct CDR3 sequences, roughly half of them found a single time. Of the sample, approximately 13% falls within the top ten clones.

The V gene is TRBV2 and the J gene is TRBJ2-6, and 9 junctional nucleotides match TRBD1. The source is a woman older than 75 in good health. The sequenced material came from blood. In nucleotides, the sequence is TGTGCCAGGGGACAGGGATTTACTGGGGCCAACGTCCTGACTTTC. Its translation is CARGQGFTGANVLTF.